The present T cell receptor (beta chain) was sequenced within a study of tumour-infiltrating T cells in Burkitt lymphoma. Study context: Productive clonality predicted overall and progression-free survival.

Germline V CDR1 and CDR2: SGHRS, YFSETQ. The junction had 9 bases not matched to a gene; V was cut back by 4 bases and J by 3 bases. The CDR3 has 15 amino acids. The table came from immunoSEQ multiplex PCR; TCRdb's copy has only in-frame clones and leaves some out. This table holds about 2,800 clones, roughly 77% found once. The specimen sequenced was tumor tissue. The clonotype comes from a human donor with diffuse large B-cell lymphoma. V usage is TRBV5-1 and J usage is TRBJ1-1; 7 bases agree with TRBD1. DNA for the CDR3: TGCGCCAGCAGCCTACGTAGGGGGCTAGACACTGAAGCTTTCTTT. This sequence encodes CASSLRRGLDTEAFF.